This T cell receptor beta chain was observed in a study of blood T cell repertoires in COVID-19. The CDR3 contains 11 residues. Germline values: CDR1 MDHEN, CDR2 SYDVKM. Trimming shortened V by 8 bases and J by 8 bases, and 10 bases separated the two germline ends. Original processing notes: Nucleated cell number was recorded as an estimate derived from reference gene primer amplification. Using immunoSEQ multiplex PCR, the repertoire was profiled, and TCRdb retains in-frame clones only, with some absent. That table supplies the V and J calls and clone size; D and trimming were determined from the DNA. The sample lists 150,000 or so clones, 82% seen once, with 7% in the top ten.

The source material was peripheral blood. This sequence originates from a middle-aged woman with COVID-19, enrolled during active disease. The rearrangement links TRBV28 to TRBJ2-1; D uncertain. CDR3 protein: CASRTLHEQFF. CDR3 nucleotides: TGTGCCAGCCGCACTTTGCATGAGCAGTTCTTC.